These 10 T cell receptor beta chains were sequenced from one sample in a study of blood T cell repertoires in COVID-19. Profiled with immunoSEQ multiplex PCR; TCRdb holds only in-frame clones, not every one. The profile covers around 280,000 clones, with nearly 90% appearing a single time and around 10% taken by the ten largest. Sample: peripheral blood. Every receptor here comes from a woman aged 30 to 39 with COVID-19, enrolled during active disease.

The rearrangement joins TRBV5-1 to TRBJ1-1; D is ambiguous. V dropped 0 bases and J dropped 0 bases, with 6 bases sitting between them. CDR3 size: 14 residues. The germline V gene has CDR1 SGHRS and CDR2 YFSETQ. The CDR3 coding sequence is TGCGCCAGCAGCTTGGTAGCGGTGAACACTGAAGCTTTCTTT. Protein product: CASSLVAVNTEAFF.

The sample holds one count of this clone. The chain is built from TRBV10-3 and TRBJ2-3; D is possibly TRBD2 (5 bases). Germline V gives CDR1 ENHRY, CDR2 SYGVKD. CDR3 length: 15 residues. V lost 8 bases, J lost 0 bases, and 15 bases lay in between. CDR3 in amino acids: CAIGFTGSSTDTQYF. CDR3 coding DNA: TGTGCCATCGGATTCACGGGGAGTAGCACAGATACGCAGTATTTT.

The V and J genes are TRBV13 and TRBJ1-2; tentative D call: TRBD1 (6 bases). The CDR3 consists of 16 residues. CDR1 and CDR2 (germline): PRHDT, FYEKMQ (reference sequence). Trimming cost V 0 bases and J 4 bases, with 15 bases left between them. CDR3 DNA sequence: TGTGCCAGCAGCTTAGGGGCAGGGGAAACGACCTATGGCTACACCTTC. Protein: CASSLGAGETTYGYTF. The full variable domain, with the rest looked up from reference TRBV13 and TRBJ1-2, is AAGVIQSPRHLIKEKRETATLKCYPIPRHDTVYWYQQGPGQDPQFLISFYEKMQSDKGSIPDRFSAQQFSDYHSELNMSSLELGDSALYFCASSLGAGETTYGYTFGSGTRLTVV.

The CDR3 DNA follows: TGTGCCAGCAGTGGCCAGGGGTTCGGCTACACCTTC. Translation gives CASSGQGFGYTF. This chain links TRBV6-2 or TRBV6-3 with TRBJ1-2; D might be TRBD1 (6 bases). The CDR3 is 12 residues long. Between the trimmed V and J ends, which lost 5 bases and 8 bases, there was a span of 12 bases. CDR1 is MNHEY and CDR2 is SVGEGT in the germline V gene.

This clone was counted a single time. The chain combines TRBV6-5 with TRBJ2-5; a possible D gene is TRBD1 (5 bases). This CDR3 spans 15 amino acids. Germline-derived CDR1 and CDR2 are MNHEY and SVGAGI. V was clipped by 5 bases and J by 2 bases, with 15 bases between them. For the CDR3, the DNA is TGTGCCAGCAGTACTCTAGTACGACAGCAAGAGACCCAGTACTTC. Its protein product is CASSTLVRQQETQYF.

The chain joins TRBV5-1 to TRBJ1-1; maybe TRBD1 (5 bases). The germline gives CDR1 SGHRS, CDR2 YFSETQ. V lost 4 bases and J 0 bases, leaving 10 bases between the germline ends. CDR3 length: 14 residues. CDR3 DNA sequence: TGCGCCAGCAGCCCGACAGCTGTGAACACTGAAGCTTTCTTT. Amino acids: CASSPTAVNTEAFF.

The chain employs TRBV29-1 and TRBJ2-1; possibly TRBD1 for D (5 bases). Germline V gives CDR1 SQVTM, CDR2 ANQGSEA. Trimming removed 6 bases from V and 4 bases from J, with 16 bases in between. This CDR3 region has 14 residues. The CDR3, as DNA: TGCAGCGTCGAACGGACAATTGGGTACAATGAGCAGTTCTTC. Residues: CSVERTIGYNEQFF.

CDR3 protein: CASSGRLAGSTDTQYF. CDR3 coding DNA: TGTGCCAGCAGTGGGAGACTAGCGGGGAGCACAGATACGCAGTATTTT. The chain has TRBV6-1 and TRBJ2-3; 11 bases agree with TRBD2. The CDR3 loop spans 16 amino acids. Germline trimming cut 4 bases from V and 0 bases from J; bases unmatched to any gene: 3. Germline-derived CDR1 and CDR2 are MNHNS and SASEGT.

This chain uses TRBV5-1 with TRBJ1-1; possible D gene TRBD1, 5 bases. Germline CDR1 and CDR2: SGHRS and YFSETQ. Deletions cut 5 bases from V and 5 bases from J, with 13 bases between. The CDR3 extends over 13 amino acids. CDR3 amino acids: CASRAGGGTEAFF. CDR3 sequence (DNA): TGCGCCAGCAGGGCCGGTGGGGGGACTGAAGCTTTCTTT.

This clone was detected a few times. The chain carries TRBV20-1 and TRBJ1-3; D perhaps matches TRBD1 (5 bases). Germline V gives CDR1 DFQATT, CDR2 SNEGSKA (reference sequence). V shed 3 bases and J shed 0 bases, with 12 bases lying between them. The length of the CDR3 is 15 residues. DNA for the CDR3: TGCAGTGCTAGTACCTACAGGAGCTCTGGAAACACCATATATTTT. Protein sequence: CSASTYRSSGNTIYF.